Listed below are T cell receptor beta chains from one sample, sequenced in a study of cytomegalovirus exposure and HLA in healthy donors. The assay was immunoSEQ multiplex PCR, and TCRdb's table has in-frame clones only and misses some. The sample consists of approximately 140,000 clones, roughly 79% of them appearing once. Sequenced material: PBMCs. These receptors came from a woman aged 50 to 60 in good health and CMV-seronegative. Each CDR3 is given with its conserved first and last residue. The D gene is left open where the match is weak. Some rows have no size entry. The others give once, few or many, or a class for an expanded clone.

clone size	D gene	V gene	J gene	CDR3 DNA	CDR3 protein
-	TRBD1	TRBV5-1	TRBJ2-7	TGCGCCAGCAGACCTTGGGTAGGGGGCAGCGACGAGCAGTACTTC	CASRPWVGGSDEQYF
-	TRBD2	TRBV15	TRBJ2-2	TGTGCCACCTTCCGAGCGGGAGAGGCCGGGGAGCTGTTTTTT	CATFRAGEAGELFF
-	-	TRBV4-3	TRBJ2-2	TGCGCCAGCAGCCAAGATCCGAATACCCAGGGCACCGGGGAGCTGTTTTTT	CASSQDPNTQGTGELFF
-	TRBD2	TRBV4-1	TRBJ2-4	TGCGCCAGCAGCCAAGGACTAGCGAAGAGCCCGCGGGCCAAAAACATTCAGTACTTC	CASSQGLAKSPRAKNIQYF
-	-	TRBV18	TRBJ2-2	TGTGCCAGCTCTCCTCTCCAGACAGTAGAGACCGGGGAGCTGTTTTTT	CASSPLQTVETGELFF
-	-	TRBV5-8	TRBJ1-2	TGTGCCAGCAGCTTGGGGCCCGTAAGCTACACCTTC	CASSLGPVSYTF
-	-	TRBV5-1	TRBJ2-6	TGCGCCAGCAGCATTACCGCGTCTGGGGCCAACGTCCTGACTTTC	CASSITASGANVLTF
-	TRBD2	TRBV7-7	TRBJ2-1	TGTGCTAGCAGTAATGGCCGGGAGGGTGAGCAGTTCTTC	CASSNGREGEQFF
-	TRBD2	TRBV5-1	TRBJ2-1	TGCGCCAGCAGCTTACTTACTAGCGGAAGCTCCTACAATGAGCAGTTCTTC	CASSLLTSGSSYNEQFF
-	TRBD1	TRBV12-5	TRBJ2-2	TGTGCTAGTGCCCCCCGTGGACAGGGATTTTCCCTTGCGAACACCGGGGAGCTGTTTTTT	CASAPRGQGFSLANTGELFF
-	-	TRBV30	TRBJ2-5	TGTGCCTGGAAACCCTCGGGGGGCAGAGAGACCCAGTACTTC	CAWKPSGGRETQYF
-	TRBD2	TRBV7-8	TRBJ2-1	TGTGCCAGCAGCTTCGGACTAGCGGGAGTGGGGTTCTACAATGAGCAGTTCTTC	CASSFGLAGVGFYNEQFF
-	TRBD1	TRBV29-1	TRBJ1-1	TGCAGCGTTGATCAGACAGGGGAGGGAGGCACTGAAGCTTTCTTT	CSVDQTGEGGTEAFF
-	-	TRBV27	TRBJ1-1	TGTGCCAGCAGTTTATTGGGGCACACTGAAGCTTTCTTT	CASSLLGHTEAFF
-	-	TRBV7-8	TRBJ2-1	TGTGCCAGCAGCCCAGGGAAGGGTAGGAGCTCCTACAATGAGCAGTTCTTC	CASSPGKGRSSYNEQFF
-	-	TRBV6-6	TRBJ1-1	TGTGCCAGCAGTCCCACTCGGGGGGGAGCTTTCTTT	CASSPTRGGAFF
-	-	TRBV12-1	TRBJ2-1	TGTGCCAGCAGCTTTGGGGACAGATTGGGGGACAATGAGCAGTTCTTC	CASSFGDRLGDNEQFF
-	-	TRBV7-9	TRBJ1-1	TGTGCCAGCAGCTTAGGGACTTTTAATGTCGCTGAAGCTTTCTTT	CASSLGTFNVAEAFF
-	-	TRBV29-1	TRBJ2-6	TGCAGCGTTGAAGTCCGGAGGGCCTCTGGGGCCAACGTCCTGACTTTC	CSVEVRRASGANVLTF
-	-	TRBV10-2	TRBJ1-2	TGCGCCAGCAGTGAGTCGGTGTACGGACGGGAGGGCTACACCTTC	CASSESVYGREGYTF
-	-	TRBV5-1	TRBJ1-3	TGCGCCAGCAGCCCGAGGGCAGCTGGAAACACCATATATTTT	CASSPRAAGNTIYF
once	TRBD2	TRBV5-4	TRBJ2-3	TGTGCCAGCAGCTTACCGGGAGGGACTCTGGGCACAGATACGCAGTATTTT	CASSLPGGTLGTDTQYF
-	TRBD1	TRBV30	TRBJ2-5	TGTGCCTGGACGTCCGGCGGACAGGGGCCGGAGACCCAGTACTTC	CAWTSGGQGPETQYF
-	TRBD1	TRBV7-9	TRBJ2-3	TGTGCCAGCAGCTTGGGGACAGGGAGTGCGTTGGGCCCAGATACGCAGTATTTT	CASSLGTGSALGPDTQYF
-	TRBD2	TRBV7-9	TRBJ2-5	TGTGCCAGCAGCTTGTCGGTCGGGAGGATAGAGACCCAGTACTTC	CASSLSVGRIETQYF
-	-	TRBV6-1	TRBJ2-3	TGTGCCAACCGGGACATATTCACAGATACGCAGTATTTT	CANRDIFTDTQYF
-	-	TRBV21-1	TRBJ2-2	TGTGCCAGCAGCAAAAGGAAAGGACAGGATAACACCGGGGAGCTGTTTTTT	CASSKRKGQDNTGELFF
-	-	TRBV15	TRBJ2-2	TGTGCCACCAGGCCCGGAGAGATCACCGGGGAGCTGTTTTTT	CATRPGEITGELFF
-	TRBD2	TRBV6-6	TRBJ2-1	TGTGCCAGCAGAAACCGGCTAGCGGGAGGCGATGAGCAGTTCTTC	CASRNRLAGGDEQFF
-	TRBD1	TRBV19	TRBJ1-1	TGTGCCAGTAGTCTTCGACAGGGAAGTACTGAAGCTTTCTTT	CASSLRQGSTEAFF
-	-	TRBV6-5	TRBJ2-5	TGTGCCAGCAGTTACTCCCGCTGGGGAGTAGAGACCCAGTACTTC	CASSYSRWGVETQYF
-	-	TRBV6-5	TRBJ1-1	TGTGCCAGCAGTTACAGGCTCGGCCAGGGTAACACTGAAGCTTTCTTT	CASSYRLGQGNTEAFF
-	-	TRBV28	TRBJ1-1	TGTGCCAGCAGTTTCGAAGTTAGGGGATTTGAAGCTTTCTTT	CASSFEVRGFEAFF
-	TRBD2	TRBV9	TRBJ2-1	TGTGCCAGCAGCGTAGGGACTAGCGGGAGTCCTGAGCAGTTCTTC	CASSVGTSGSPEQFF
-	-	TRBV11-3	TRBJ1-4	TGTGCCAGCAGCCTCTTGTCTGAAAAACTGTTTTTT	CASSLLSEKLFF
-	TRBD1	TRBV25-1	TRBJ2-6	TGTGCCAGCCAGGGGGTTGCGGCCAACGTCCTGACTTTC	CASQGVAANVLTF
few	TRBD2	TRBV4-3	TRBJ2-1	TGCGCCAGCAGCCCCGGGACTATGAGTAGGAATGAGCAGTTCTTC	CASSPGTMSRNEQFF
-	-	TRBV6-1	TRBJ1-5	TGTGCCAGCAGGGAGTCCTGGGGCAATCAGCCCCAGCATTTT	CASRESWGNQPQHF
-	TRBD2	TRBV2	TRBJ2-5	TGTGCCAGCAACACCCAAACCAGCGGGAGCAGGGAGTACTTC	CASNTQTSGSREYF
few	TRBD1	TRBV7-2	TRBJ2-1	TGTGCCAGCAGCTTAGCGGGACAGGGATTGGCTGAGCAGTTCTTC	CASSLAGQGLAEQFF